The 32 T cell receptor beta chains listed next were all sequenced from one sample in a study of T cells after yellow fever vaccination. Via MiXCR, TCRdb re-called the 5' RACE reads, giving one row per CDR3 protein. The repertoire holds approximately 600,000 distinct CDR3 sequences, more than 9% seen once, with about 16% in the top ten. Specimen: PBMCs, collected on the day of the yellow fever booster vaccination. These receptors were collected from a man aged 30 to 45 who received the YFV17D yellow fever vaccine.

This clonotype turned up a few times. This chain connects TRBV9 to TRBJ2-3; maybe TRBD1 (6 bases). This CDR3 contains 15 residues. V was cut by 4 bases and J by 0 bases, with 12 bases left in between. Germline V lookup: CDR1 SGDLS, CDR2 YYNGEE. In DNA, the CDR3 is TGTGCCAGCAGCCCAGGGGAAGGAAGCACAGATACGCAGTATTTT. It codes for CASSPGEGSTDTQYF.

The chain combines TRBV2 with TRBJ2-1, with 10 bases identical to TRBD2. V gave up 9 bases and J gave up 5 bases; unmatched junction bases: 4. Per germline, CDR1 SNHLY and CDR2 FYNNEI. The CDR3 runs 13 residues. The chain's CDR3 is CAREREGDNEQFF. DNA of the CDR3: TGTGCCAGAGAGCGGGAGGGAGACAATGAGCAGTTCTTC.

The chain uses TRBV12-5 and TRBJ1-1; TRBD1 aligns across 8 bases. The CDR3 length is 17 residues. Germline assignment: CDR1 LGHNT and CDR2 FRNRAP. V lost 1 base, J lost 0 bases, and 7 bases stayed unmatched. The CDR3 DNA is TGTGCTAGTGGTTTGGGGGGACAGGCGACAATGAACACTGAAGCTTTCTTT. Encoded protein: CASGLGGQATMNTEAFF.

The chain employs TRBV11-2 and TRBJ2-5, with D maybe TRBD2 (7 bases). V lost 5 bases, J lost 6 bases, and 13 bases lay in between. Germline V gene sequence: CDR1 SGHAT, CDR2 FQNNGV. The CDR3 extends over 13 amino acids. DNA for the CDR3: TGTGCCAGCAGCCCGGGGGGCCGGCAGACCCAGTACTTC. This codes for CASSPGGRQTQYF.

This clonotype was counted between two and nine times. This rearrangement joins TRBV30 to TRBJ1-1, with a possible D match to TRBD1 (6 bases). Germline-derived CDR1 and CDR2 are GTSNPN and SVGIG (reference sequence). V was cut by 3 bases and J by 5 bases, with 16 bases left in between. This CDR3 has 14 residues. The CDR3 loop reads CAWSRGGGLTEAFF. CDR3 sequence (DNA): TGTGCCTGGAGCCGAGGGGGAGGGTTGACTGAAGCTTTCTTT.

This clonotype was recorded at least ten times. The gene calls are TRBV28 and TRBJ2-1, with TRBD1 identical over 7 bases. Unmatched junction bases numbered 6, after V lost 5 bases and J lost 2 bases. CDR1 and CDR2 (germline): MDHEN, SYDVKM. This CDR3 spans 15 amino acids. The CDR3 loop is CASSPWTGTYNEQFF. As DNA, the CDR3 is TGTGCCAGCAGTCCCTGGACAGGCACCTACAATGAGCAGTTCTTC.

This clonotype occurred a few times. In DNA, the CDR3 is TGTGCCAGCAGCGGACAGCTCAGAAATGAAGCTTTCTTT. Its translation: CASSGQLRNEAFF. The chain carries TRBV14 and TRBJ1-1; possible D gene TRBD1, 6 bases. Per the germline V gene, CDR1 is SGHDN and CDR2 is FVKESK. Deletions cut 5 bases from V and 7 bases from J, with 14 bases between. CDR3 length: 13 residues.

The genes are TRBV5-1 and TRBJ1-1, with 8 bases matching TRBD1. Germline-derived CDR1 and CDR2 are SGHRS and YFSETQ. Trimming at V came to 4 bases and at J to 3 bases, leaving 11 bases not matched to a gene. This CDR3 spans 16 amino acids. Here the CDR3 reads CASSPTRQGRDTEAFF. The DNA of the CDR3 is TGCGCCAGCAGCCCGACCCGACAGGGGAGGGACACTGAAGCTTTCTTT.

By proportion, this clonotype is medium-sized (0.01 to 0.1%). The genes are TRBV4-1 and TRBJ2-3; 12 positions match TRBD2. V gave up 1 base and J gave up 4 bases; unmatched junction bases: 6. CDR1 and CDR2 from the germline V gene are MGHRA and YSYEKL. The CDR3 is 17 amino acids. CDR3 protein: CASSQGTSGNVADTQYF. CDR3 nucleotide sequence: TGCGCCAGCAGCCAAGGGACTAGCGGGAACGTAGCAGATACGCAGTATTTT.

This clonotype occurred a few times. The rearrangement uses TRBV6-1 and TRBJ2-7; 10 nucleotides line up with TRBD2. The junction had 8 bases not matched to a gene; V was cut back by 7 bases and J by 2 bases. There are 15 residues in the CDR3. Germline CDR1 reads MNHNS; CDR2 reads SASEGT. The DNA of the CDR3 is TGTGCCAGCACCCCCCGGACTAGCGGAACCTACGAGCAGTACTTC. Its protein product is CASTPRTSGTYEQYF.

This clonotype came up a few times. The chain links TRBV5-1 to TRBJ2-7, with D possibly matching TRBD2 (6 bases). Trimming removed 2 bases from V and 4 bases from J, with 22 bases in between. Germline CDR1 and CDR2: SGHRS and YFSETQ. The CDR3 consists of 17 residues. The CDR3 DNA follows: TGCGCCAGCAGCTTTGCCCCCCCTCTGGCGGGGTCGTACGAGCAGTACTTC. It is translated as CASSFAPPLAGSYEQYF.

This chain uses TRBV4-3 with TRBJ2-1; 10 bases are shared with TRBD2. This CDR3 has 16 amino acids. CDR1 and CDR2 (germline): LGHNA, YSLEER. V lost 4 bases and J lost 7; bases outside the gene matches: 10. The CDR3 reads CASSRTELAGINEQFF. In nucleotides, the CDR3 is TGCGCCAGCAGCCGAACGGAACTAGCGGGAATTAATGAGCAGTTCTTC.

This clonotype has only a few counts. This chain links TRBV5-6 with TRBJ2-5, with TRBD2 as a possible D gene (6 bases). The CDR3 covers 17 residues. V dropped 3 bases and J dropped 2 bases, with 20 bases sitting between them. Germline V CDR1 and CDR2: SGHDT, YYEEEE. The CDR3 DNA follows: TGTGCCAGCAGCTCGGGCAATCTAGCGTTGGTGCAAGAGACCCAGTACTTC. As protein: CASSSGNLALVQETQYF.

The chain combines TRBV9 with TRBJ2-1; tentatively, D is TRBD2 (6 bases). V shed 0 bases and J shed 6 bases, with 10 bases lying between them. Germline V gene sequence: CDR1 SGDLS, CDR2 YYNGEE. The CDR3 runs 14 residues. The CDR3 reads CASSVGLGLNEQFF. As DNA, the CDR3 is TGTGCCAGCAGCGTAGGATTGGGACTCAATGAGCAGTTCTTC.

This clonotype showed up many times. This rearrangement joins TRBV6-1 to TRBJ1-1; D is uncertain. V was pared by 6 bases and J by 1 base, with 9 bases between. Germline CDR1 and CDR2: MNHNS and SASEGT. The CDR3 consists of 13 residues. CDR3 DNA sequence: TGTGCCAGCAGAATCTTACAGAACACTGAAGCTTTCTTT. Protein product: CASRILQNTEAFF.

This clonotype was recorded many times. The chain carries TRBV5-1 and TRBJ1-1; D ambiguous. Germline loops: CDR1 SGHRS, CDR2 YFSETQ. With 6 bases removed from V and 1 base from J, the gap between germline ends came to 10 bases. This CDR3 has 13 residues. CDR3: CASKIGENTEAFF. The CDR3 nucleotides are TGCGCCAGCAAAATTGGGGAGAACACTGAAGCTTTCTTT.

This clonotype was detected many times. The rearrangement uses TRBV2 and TRBJ1-4; D possibly corresponds to TRBD1 (6 bases). The CDR3 is 15 residues long. V lost 3 bases and J 6 bases, leaving 14 bases between the germline ends. Germline loops: CDR1 SNHLY, CDR2 FYNNEI. The chain's CDR3 is CASSELQGPDEKLFF. In DNA, the CDR3 is TGTGCCAGCAGTGAGCTACAGGGCCCGGATGAAAAACTGTTTTTT.

The rearrangement uses TRBV6-1 and TRBJ1-2, with TRBD1 matching 11 bases. The CDR3 length is 15 residues. V dropped 6 bases and J dropped 4; count of bases not matched to a gene: 7. Germline V lookup: CDR1 MNHNS, CDR2 SASEGT. In nucleotides, the CDR3 is TGTGCCAGCAGCCGGACAGGGGGCGCTGGCTATGGCTACACCTTC. Translated, it gives CASSRTGGAGYGYTF.

The V and J genes are TRBV20-1 and TRBJ1-2; the D gene is possibly TRBD1 (6 bases). Germline CDR1 DFQATT, CDR2 SNEGSKA (reference sequence). The CDR3 runs 15 residues. The V end was cut by 3 bases, the J end by 3 bases, with 17 bases between. In DNA form, the CDR3 reads TGCAGTGCTAGCCCAGGACAGATCGAAGACTATGGCTACACCTTC. Amino acid sequence: CSASPGQIEDYGYTF.

In this sample, this clonotype turned up many times. The chain carries TRBV15 and TRBJ2-3, with 11 positions matching TRBD2. Looked up from germline, CDR1 is LNHNV and CDR2 is YYDKDF (reference sequence). V trimming: 7 bases; J trimming: 4 bases; junction bases outside the gene matches: 13. This CDR3 contains 17 residues. CDR3 region: CATNAGLAGGEADTQYF. The DNA for the CDR3 is TGTGCCACCAACGCCGGGCTAGCGGGAGGAGAGGCAGATACGCAGTATTTT. Full variable domain (missing parts from reference TRBV15 and TRBJ2-3): DAMVIQNPRYQVTQFGKPVTLSCSQTLNHNVMYWYQQKSSQAPKLLFHYYDKDFNNEADTPDNFQSRRPNTSFCFLDIRSPGLGDTAMYLCATNAGLAGGEADTQYFGPGTRLTVL.

This clonotype was seen a few times. The rearrangement links TRBV7-9 to TRBJ2-7; tentative D call: TRBD1 (6 bases). From germline, CDR1 is SEHNR and CDR2 FQNEAQ (reference sequence). The CDR3 runs 14 residues. Trimming left V 5 bases short and J 1 base short, with 12 bases between. CDR3 protein: CASSRDRWSYEQYF. CDR3 coding DNA: TGTGCCAGCAGCCGAGACAGGTGGTCCTACGAGCAGTACTTC.

V and J are TRBV28 and TRBJ1-2, with 10 bases aligning to TRBD1. The length of the CDR3 is 12 residues. Germline loops: CDR1 MDHEN, CDR2 SYDVKM. The J segment lost 5 bases and the V segment lost 11 bases, leaving 5 bases of the junction unmatched. The CDR3 here is CAGGQGEYGYTF. The CDR3, as DNA: TGTGCCGGCGGACAGGGGGAGTATGGCTACACCTTC.

This sequence joins TRBV7-3 and TRBJ2-1; no firm D call. The V gene lost 2 bases and the J gene lost 10 bases, with 12 bases spanning the gap. CDR3 size: 13 residues. Germline CDR1 SGHTA, CDR2 FQGTGA. The DNA for the CDR3 is TGTGCCAGCAGCTTAGCGGCTAGGGCGGAGCAGTTCTTC. This encodes CASSLAARAEQFF.

This clonotype was seen ten or more times. The CDR3: CASSVGTAGNTIYF. CDR3 in DNA: TGTGCCAGCAGCGTAGGGACAGCCGGAAACACCATATATTTT. The chain couples TRBV9 to TRBJ1-3; D is possibly TRBD1 (6 bases). Germline values: CDR1 SGDLS, CDR2 YYNGEE. With 0 bases removed from V and 4 bases from J, the gap between germline ends came to 8 bases. This CDR3 region has 14 residues.

This chain uses TRBV20-1 with TRBJ2-7; 8 bases are a match to TRBD1. V shed 3 bases, J shed 2 bases, and the junction held 9 bases outside the gene matches. The CDR3 totals 15 residues. Looked up from germline, CDR1 is DFQATT and CDR2 is SNEGSKA (reference sequence). The CDR3, as DNA: TGCAGTGCTAGCCTACTCCTGGGACAGGCCTACGAGCAGTACTTC. It codes for CSASLLLGQAYEQYF.

This clonotype was picked up many times. The chain has TRBV7-2 and TRBJ2-7; the match to TRBD2 covers 7 bases. Germline V gives CDR1 SGHTA, CDR2 FQGNSA. This CDR3 is 16 amino acids long. Trimming cost V 0 bases and J 4 bases; bases outside gene matches: 9. The CDR3 DNA reads as TGTGCCAGCAGCTTAGCTAGCGGGCCTACTCCATACGAGCAGTACTTC. Protein: CASSLASGPTPYEQYF.

The chain couples TRBV18 to TRBJ2-1; 8 bases are shared with TRBD1. Germline V gives CDR1 KGHSH, CDR2 LQKENI. The J segment lost 6 bases and the V segment lost 3 bases, leaving 10 bases of the junction unmatched. This CDR3 contains 16 residues. CDR3 protein: CASSPVLLQGGNEQFF. As DNA, the CDR3 is TGTGCCAGCTCACCGGTATTATTACAGGGGGGCAATGAGCAGTTCTTC.

This clonotype has only a few counts. The chain has TRBV20-1 and TRBJ1-1; maybe TRBD1 (5 bases). CDR1 and CDR2 (germline): DFQATT, SNEGSKA (reference sequence). Between the trimmed V and J ends, which lost 5 bases and 5 bases, there was a span of 15 bases. This CDR3 contains 13 residues. CDR3 coding DNA: TGCAGTGCTCCGCGGATCAGGGATACTGAAGCTTTCTTT. Translation: CSAPRIRDTEAFF.

The V call is TRBV6-2 or TRBV6-3, the J call TRBJ2-3; tentatively, D is TRBD2 (5 bases). Trimming took off 2 bases at V and 4 bases at J, with 10 bases between the two ends. Looked up from germline, CDR1 is MNHEY and CDR2 is SVGEGT. The CDR3 loop spans 14 amino acids. CDR3 residues: CASSYTRRSDTQYF. The DNA for the CDR3 is TGTGCCAGCAGTTACACCAGGAGGTCAGATACGCAGTATTTT.

The CDR3 is CASSYSKQRALRDTQYF. The CDR3 region has the DNA TGTGCCAGCAGTTACTCAAAACAGCGCGCCTTGAGGGATACGCAGTATTTT. The chain has TRBV6-5 and TRBJ2-3; D uncertain. The CDR3 runs to 17 residues. V was trimmed by 0 bases and J by 6 bases, leaving 19 bases between them. CDR1 and CDR2 from the germline V gene are MNHEY and SVGAGI.

This clonotype showed up many times. The rearrangement links TRBV27 to TRBJ2-1; the D is unclear. V was trimmed by 5 bases and J by 2 bases, leaving 10 bases between them. CDR1 is MNHEY, CDR2 SMNVEV, per germline (reference sequence). The CDR3 runs to 14 residues. The DNA of the CDR3 is TGTGCCAGCAGTAAGTTAGGGCCCTACAATGAGCAGTTCTTC. Translating it yields CASSKLGPYNEQFF.

This chain joins TRBV7-2 and TRBJ2-1; no firm D call. V shed 2 bases and J shed 4 bases, with 9 bases lying between them. Germline V gene sequence: CDR1 SGHTA, CDR2 FQGNSA. The CDR3 totals 14 residues. The CDR3 region has the DNA TGTGCCAGCAGCTTAAGGCCGTTATACAATGAGCAGTTCTTC. Its protein is CASSLRPLYNEQFF.